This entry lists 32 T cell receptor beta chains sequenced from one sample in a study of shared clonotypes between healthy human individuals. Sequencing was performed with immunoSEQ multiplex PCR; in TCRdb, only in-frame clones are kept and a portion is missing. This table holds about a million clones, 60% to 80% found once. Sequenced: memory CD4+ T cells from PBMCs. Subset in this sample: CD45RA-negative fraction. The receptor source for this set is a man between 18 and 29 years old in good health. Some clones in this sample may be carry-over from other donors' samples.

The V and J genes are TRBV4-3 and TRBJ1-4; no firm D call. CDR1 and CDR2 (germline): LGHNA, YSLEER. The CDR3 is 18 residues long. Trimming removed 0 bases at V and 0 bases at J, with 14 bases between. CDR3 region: CASSQEETTWATNEKLFF. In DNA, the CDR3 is TGCGCCAGCAGCCAAGAAGAAACCACGTGGGCAACTAATGAAAAACTGTTTTTT.

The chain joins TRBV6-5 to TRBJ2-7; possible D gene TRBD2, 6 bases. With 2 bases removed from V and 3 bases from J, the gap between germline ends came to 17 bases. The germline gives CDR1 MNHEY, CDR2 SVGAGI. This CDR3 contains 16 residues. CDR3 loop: CASSYGGGGALYEQYF. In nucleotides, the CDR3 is TGTGCCAGCAGTTACGGGGGTGGCGGGGCCCTCTACGAGCAGTACTTC.

CDR3 bases: TGCGCCAGCAGCCAAGTGGGGAATGAGCCCCAGCATTTT. Protein product: CASSQVGNEPQHF. This chain links TRBV4-1 with TRBJ1-5; D call uncertain. CDR1 is MGHRA and CDR2 is YSYEKL in the germline V gene. The CDR3 is made up of 13 amino acids. V was trimmed by 1 base and J by 8 bases, leaving 9 bases between them.

The CDR3 region is CAISEPSQGFQETQYF. CDR3 nucleotides: TGTGCCATCAGTGAGCCCAGTCAGGGGTTCCAAGAGACCCAGTACTTC. The V call is TRBV10-3, the J call TRBJ2-5; TRBD1 is a possible D gene (6 bases). This CDR3 region has 16 residues. Germline CDR1 ENHRY, CDR2 SYGVKD. V lost 2 bases, J lost 1 base, and 14 bases lay in between.

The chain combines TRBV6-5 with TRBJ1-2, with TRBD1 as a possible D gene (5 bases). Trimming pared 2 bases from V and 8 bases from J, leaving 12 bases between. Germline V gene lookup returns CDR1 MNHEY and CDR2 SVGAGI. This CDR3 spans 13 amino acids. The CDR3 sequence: CASSYEGHSGYTF. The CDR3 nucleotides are TGTGCCAGCAGTTACGAAGGACATTCGGGCTACACCTTC.

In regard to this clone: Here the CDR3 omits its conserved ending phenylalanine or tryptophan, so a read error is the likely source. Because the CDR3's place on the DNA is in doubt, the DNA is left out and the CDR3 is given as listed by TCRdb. The CDR3 here is CASSSPGTSKSI. The gene calls are TRBV5-4 and TRBJ2-7; the table's D call of TRBD2 was not tested on the DNA. Germline V gene data show CDR1 as SGHNT and CDR2 as YYREEE (reference sequence). A total of 12 residues make up the CDR3, ends included.

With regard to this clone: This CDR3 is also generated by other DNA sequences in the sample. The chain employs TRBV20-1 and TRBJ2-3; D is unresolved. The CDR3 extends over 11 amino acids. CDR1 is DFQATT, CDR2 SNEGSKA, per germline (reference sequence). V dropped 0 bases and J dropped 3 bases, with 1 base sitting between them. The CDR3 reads CSARDTDTQYF. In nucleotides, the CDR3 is TGCAGTGCTAGAGATACAGATACGCAGTATTTT.

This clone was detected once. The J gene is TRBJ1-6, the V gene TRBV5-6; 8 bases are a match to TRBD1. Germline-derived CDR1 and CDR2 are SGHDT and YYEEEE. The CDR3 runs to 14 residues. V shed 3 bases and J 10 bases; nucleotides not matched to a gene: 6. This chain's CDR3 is CASSSTGEGSPLHF. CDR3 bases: TGTGCCAGCAGCTCGACAGGGGAAGGATCACCCCTCCACTTT.

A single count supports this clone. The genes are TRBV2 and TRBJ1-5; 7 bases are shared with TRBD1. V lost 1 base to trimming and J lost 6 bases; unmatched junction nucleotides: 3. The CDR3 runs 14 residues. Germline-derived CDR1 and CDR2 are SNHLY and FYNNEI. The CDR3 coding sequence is TGTGCCAGCAGTGAAGGGAGGGGGCCTCAGCCCCAGCATTTT. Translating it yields CASSEGRGPQPQHF.

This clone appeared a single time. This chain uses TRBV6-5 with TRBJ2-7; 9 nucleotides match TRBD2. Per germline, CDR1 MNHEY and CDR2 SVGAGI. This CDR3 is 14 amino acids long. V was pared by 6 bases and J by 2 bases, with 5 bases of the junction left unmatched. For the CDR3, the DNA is TGTGCCAGCAGCCCGACTAGCGGAGCCTACGAGCAGTACTTC. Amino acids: CASSPTSGAYEQYF.

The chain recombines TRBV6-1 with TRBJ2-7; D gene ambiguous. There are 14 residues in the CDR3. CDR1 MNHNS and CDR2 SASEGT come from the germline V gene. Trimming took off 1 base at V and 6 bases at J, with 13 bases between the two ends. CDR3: CASSEVGLGPEQYF. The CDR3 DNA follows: TGTGCCAGCAGTGAAGTGGGGTTAGGACCCGAGCAGTACTTC.

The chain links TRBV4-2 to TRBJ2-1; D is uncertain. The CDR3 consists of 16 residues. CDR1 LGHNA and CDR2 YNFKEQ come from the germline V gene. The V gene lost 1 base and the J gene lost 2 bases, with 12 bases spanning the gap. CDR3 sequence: CASSQVSSEPYNEQFF. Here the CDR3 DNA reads TGTGCCAGCAGCCAAGTAAGCAGCGAGCCCTACAATGAGCAGTTCTTC.

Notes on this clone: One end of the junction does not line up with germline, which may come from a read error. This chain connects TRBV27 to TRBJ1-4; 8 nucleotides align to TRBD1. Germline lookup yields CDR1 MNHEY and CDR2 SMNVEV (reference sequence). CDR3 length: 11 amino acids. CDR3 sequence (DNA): TGTGCCAGCACCCGTCCCGGACAGGGTCCTTTT. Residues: CASTRPGQGPF.

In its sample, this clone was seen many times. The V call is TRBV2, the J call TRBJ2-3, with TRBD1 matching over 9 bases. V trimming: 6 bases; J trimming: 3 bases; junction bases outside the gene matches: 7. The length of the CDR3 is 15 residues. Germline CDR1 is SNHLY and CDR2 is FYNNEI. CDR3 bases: TGTGCCAGCAGGGCAGACAGGGGGGGTACAGATACGCAGTATTTT. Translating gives CASRADRGGTDTQYF.

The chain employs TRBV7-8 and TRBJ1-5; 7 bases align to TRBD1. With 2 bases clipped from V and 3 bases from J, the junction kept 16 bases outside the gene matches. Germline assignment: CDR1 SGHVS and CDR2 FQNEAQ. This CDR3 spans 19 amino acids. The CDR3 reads CASSLSLGTQGQINQPQHF. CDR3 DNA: TGTGCCAGCAGCTTAAGTCTCGGGACCCAGGGACAGATCAATCAGCCCCAGCATTTT.

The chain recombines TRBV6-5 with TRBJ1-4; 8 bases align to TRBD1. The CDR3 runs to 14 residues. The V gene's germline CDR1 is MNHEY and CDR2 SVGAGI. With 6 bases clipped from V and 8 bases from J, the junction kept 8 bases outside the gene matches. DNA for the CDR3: TGTGCCAGCAGCCGAGGACAGGGAGGGGAAAAACTGTTTTTT. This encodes CASSRGQGGEKLFF.

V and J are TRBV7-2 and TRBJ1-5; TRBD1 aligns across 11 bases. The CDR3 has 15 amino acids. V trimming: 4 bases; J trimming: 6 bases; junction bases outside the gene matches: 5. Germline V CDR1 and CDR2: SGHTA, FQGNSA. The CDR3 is CASSSGTGGSQPQHF. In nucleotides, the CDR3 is TGTGCCAGCAGCTCCGGGACAGGGGGTAGTCAGCCCCAGCATTTT.

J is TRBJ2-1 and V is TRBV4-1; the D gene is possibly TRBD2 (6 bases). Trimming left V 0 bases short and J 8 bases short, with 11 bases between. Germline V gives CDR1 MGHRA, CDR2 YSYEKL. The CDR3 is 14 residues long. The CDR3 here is CASSQESGRYEQFF. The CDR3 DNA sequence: TGCGCCAGCAGCCAAGAATCGGGGAGGTATGAGCAGTTCTTC.

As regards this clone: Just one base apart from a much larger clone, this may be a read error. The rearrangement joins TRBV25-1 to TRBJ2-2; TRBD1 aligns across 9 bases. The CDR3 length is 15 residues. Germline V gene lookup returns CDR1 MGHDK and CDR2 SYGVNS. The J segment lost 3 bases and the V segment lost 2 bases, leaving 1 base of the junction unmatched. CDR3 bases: TGTGCCAGCAGTGAACGGGACAGGGACACCGGGGAGCTGTTTTTT. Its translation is CASSERDRDTGELFF. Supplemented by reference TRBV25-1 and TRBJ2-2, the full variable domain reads EADIYQTPRYLVIGTGKKITLECSQTMGHDKMYWYQQDPGMELHLIHYSYGVNSTEKGDLSSESTVSRIRTEHFPLTLESARPSHTSQYLCASSERDRDTGELFFGEGSRLTVL.

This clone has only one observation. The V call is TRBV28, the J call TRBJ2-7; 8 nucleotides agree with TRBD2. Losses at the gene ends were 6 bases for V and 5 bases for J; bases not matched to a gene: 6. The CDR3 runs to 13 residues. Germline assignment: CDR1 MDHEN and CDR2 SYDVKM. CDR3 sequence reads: CASSTGGIHEQYF. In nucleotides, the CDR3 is TGTGCCAGCAGCACGGGGGGGATCCACGAGCAGTACTTC.

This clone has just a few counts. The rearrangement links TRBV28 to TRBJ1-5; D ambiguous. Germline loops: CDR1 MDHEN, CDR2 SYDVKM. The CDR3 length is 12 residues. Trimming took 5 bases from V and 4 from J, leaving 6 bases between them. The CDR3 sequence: CASSQVNQPQHF. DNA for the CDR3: TGTGCCAGCAGTCAAGTAAATCAGCCCCAGCATTTT. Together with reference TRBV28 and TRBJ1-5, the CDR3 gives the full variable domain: DVKVTQSSRYLVKRTGEKVFLECVQDMDHENMFWYRQDPGLGLRLIYFSYDVKMKEKGDIPEGYSVSREKKERFSLILESASTNQTSMYLCASSQVNQPQHFGDGTRLSIL.

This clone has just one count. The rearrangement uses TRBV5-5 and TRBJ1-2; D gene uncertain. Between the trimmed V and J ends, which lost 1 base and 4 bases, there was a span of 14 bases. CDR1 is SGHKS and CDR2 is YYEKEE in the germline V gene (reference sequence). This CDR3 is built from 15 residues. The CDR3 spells CASSLMADWLYGYTF. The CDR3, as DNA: TGTGCCAGCAGCTTGATGGCGGACTGGCTCTATGGCTACACCTTC.

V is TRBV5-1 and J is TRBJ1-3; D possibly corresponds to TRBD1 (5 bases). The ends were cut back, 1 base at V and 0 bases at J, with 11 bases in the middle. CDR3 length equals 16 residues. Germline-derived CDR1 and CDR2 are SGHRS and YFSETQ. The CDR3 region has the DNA TGCGCCAGCAGCTTGCGCGCAGGGAGCTCTGGAAACACCATATATTTT. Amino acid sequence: CASSLRAGSSGNTIYF.

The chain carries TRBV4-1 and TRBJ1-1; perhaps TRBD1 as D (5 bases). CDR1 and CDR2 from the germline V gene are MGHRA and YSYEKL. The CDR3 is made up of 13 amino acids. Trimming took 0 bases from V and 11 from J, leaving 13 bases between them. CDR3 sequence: CASSQDARGGAFF. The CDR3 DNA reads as TGCGCCAGCAGCCAAGATGCCCGGGGGGGGGCTTTCTTT.

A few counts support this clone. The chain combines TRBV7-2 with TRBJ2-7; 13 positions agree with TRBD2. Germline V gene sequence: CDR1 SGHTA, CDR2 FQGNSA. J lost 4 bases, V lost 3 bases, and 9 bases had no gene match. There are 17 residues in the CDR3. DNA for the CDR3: TGTGCCAGCAGCTTCGAATGGGGGACTAGCGGGACTTACGAGCAGTACTTC. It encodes CASSFEWGTSGTYEQYF. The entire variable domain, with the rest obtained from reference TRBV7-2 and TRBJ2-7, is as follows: GAGVSQSPSNKVTEKGKDVELRCDPISGHTALYWYRQSLGQGLEFLIYFQGNSAPDKSGLPSDRFSAERTGGSVSTLTIQRTQQEDSAVYLCASSFEWGTSGTYEQYFGPGTRLTVT.

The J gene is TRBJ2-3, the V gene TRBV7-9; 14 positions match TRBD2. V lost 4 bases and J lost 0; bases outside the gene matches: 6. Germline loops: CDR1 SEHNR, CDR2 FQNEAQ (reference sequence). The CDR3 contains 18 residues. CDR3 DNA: TGTGCCAGCAGCTCGACTAGCGGGAGGGTGGGGAGCACAGATACGCAGTATTTT. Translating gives CASSSTSGRVGSTDTQYF.

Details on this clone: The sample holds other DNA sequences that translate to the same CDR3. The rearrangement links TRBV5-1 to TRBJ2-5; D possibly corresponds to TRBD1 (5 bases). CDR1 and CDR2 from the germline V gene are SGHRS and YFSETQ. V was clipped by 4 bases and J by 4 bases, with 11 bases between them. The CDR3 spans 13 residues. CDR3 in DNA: TGCGCCAGCAGCCTGGGGCTGGGAGAGACCCAGTACTTC. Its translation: CASSLGLGETQYF.

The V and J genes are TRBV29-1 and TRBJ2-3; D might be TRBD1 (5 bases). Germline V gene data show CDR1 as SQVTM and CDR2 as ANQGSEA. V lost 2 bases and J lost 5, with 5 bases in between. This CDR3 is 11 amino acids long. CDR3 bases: TGCAGCGTTGAACAGGGAGATACGCAGTATTTT. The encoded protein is CSVEQGDTQYF.

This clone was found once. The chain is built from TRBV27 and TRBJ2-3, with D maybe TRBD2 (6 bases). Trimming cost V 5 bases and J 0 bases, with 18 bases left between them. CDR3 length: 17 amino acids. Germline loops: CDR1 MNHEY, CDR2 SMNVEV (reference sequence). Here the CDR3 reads CASSGLAVLASTDTQYF. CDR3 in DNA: TGTGCCAGCAGTGGATTAGCGGTCTTGGCTAGCACAGATACGCAGTATTTT.

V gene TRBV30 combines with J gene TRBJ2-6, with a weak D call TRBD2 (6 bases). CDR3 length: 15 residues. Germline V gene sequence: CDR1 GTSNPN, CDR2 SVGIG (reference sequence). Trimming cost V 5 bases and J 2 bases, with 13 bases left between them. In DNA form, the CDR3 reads TGTGCCTGGGGGGAGGTTGGGGCTGGGGCCAACGTCCTGACTTTC. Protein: CAWGEVGAGANVLTF.

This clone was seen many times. CDR3 residues: CASSRGQTNTGELFF. CDR3 coding DNA: TGCGCCAGCAGCCGGGGACAGACAAACACCGGGGAGCTGTTTTTT. The V and J genes are TRBV5-1 and TRBJ2-2; 7 bases are shared with TRBD1. J was trimmed by 2 bases and V by 4 bases; bases with no gene match: 5. This CDR3 is built from 15 residues. Per germline, CDR1 SGHRS and CDR2 YFSETQ.

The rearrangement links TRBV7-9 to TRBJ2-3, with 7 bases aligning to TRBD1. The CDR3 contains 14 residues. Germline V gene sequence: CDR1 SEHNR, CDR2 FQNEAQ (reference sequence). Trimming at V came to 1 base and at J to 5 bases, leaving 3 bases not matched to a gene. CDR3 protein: CASSLGQGQDTQYF. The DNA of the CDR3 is TGTGCCAGCAGCTTAGGACAGGGCCAAGATACGCAGTATTTT.